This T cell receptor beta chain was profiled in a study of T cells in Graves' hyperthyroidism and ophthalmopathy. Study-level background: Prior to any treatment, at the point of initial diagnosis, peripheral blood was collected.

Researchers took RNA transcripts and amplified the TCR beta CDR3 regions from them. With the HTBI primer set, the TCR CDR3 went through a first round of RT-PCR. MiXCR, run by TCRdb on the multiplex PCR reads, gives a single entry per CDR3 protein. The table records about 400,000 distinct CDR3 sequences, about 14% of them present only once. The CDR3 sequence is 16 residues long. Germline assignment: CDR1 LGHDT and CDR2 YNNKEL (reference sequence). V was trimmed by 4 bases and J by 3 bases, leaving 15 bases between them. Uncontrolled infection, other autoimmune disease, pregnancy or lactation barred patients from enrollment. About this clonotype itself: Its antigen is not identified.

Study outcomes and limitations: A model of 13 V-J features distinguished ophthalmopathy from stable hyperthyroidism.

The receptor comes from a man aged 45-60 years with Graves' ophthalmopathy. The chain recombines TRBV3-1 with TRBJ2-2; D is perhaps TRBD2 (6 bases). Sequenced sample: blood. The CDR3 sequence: CASSPHQRVDTGELFF. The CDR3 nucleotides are TGTGCCAGCAGCCCACATCAGCGGGTGGACACCGGGGAGCTGTTTTTT.